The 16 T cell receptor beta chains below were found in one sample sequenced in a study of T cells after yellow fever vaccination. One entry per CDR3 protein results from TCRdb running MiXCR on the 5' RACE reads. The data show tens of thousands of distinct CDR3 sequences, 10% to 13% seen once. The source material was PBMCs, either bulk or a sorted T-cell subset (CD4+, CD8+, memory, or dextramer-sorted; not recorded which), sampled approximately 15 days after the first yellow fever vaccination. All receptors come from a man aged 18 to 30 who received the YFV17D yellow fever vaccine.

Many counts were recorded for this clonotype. The CDR3, as DNA: TGTGCCAGCAGCTTAGGAGGGACAGGGGACTACGAGCAGTACGTC. Protein: CASSLGGTGDYEQYV. The chain joins TRBV7-9 to TRBJ2-7, with 10 bases aligning to TRBD1. CDR3 length: 15 residues. V shed 1 base, J shed 3 bases, and the junction held 3 bases outside the gene matches. Germline V gives CDR1 SEHNR, CDR2 FQNEAQ (reference sequence).

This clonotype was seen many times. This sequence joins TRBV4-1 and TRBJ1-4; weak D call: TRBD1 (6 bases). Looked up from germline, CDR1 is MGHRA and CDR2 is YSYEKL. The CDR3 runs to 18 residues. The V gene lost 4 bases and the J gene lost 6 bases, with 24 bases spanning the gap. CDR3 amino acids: CASSLSTPRQARDEKLFF. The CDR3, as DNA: TGCGCCAGCAGCCTCTCAACTCCGCGACAGGCTAGGGATGAAAAACTGTTTTTT.

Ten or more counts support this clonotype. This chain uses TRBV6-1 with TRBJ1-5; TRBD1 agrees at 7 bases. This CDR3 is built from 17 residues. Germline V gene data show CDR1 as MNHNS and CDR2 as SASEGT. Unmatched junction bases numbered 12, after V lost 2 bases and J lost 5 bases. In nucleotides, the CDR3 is TGTGCCAGCAGTGAAAAAAAGGGGGCCGGGATAGATCAGCCCCAGCATTTT. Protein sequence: CASSEKKGAGIDQPQHF.

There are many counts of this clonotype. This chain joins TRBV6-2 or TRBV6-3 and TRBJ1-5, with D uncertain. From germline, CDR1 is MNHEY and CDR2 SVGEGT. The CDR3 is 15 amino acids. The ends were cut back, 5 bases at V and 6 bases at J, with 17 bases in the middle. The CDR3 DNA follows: TGTGCCAGCAGTCAGACTGGGGTGGTCATTCAGCCCCAGCATTTT. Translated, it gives CASSQTGVVIQPQHF.

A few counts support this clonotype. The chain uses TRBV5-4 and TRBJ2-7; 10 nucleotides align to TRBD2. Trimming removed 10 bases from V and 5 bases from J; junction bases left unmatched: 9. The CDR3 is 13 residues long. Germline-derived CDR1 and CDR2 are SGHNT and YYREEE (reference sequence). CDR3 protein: CAVERGGLNEQYF. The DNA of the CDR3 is TGTGCCGTCGAGCGGGGGGGCCTCAACGAGCAGTACTTC. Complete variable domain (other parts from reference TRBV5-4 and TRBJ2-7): ETGVTQSPTHLIKTRGQQVTLRCSSQSGHNTVSWYQQALGQGPQFIFQYYREEENGRGNFPPRFSGLQFPNYSSELNVNALELDDSALYLCAVERGGLNEQYFGPGTRLTVT.

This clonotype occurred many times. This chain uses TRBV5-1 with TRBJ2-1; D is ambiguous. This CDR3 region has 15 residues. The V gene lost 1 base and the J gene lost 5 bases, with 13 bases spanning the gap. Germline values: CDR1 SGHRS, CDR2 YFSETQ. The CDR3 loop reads CASSLSGRTHNEQFF. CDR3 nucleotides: TGCGCCAGCAGCTTGTCCGGCCGGACCCACAATGAGCAGTTCTTC. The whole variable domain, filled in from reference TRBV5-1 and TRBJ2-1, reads KAGVTQTPRYLIKTRGQQVTLSCSPISGHRSVSWYQQTPGQGLQFLFEYFSETQRNKGNFPGRFSGRQFSNSRSEMNVSTLELGDSALYLCASSLSGRTHNEQFFGPGTRLTVL.

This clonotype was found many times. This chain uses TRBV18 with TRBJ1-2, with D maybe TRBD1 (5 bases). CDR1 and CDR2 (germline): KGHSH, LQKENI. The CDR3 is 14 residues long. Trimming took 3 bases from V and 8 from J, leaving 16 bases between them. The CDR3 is CASSPNGGAGGYTF. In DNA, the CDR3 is TGTGCCAGCTCACCCAACGGTGGGGCTGGCGGCTACACCTTC.

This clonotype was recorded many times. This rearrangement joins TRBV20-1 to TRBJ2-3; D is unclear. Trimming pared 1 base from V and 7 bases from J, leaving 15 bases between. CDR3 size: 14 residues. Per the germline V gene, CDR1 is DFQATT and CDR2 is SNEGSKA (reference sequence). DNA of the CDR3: TGCAGTGCTAGAGTTCAGGTTCTAGGATATACGCAGTATTTT. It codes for CSARVQVLGYTQYF.

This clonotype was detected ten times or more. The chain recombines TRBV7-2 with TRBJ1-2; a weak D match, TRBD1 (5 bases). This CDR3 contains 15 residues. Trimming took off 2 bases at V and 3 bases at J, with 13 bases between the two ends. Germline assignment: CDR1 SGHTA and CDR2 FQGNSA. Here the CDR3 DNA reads TGTGCCAGCAGCTTAAGTCCCTCGGGGGACTATGGCTACACCTTC. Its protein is CASSLSPSGDYGYTF.

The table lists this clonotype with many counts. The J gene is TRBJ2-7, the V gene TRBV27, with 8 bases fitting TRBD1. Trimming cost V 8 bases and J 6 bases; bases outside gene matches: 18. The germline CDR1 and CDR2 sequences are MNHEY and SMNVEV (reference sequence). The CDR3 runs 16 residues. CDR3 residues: CASLREPGQEPSEQYV. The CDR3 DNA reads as TGTGCCAGCCTGAGAGAACCGGGACAGGAGCCCTCCGAGCAGTACGTC.

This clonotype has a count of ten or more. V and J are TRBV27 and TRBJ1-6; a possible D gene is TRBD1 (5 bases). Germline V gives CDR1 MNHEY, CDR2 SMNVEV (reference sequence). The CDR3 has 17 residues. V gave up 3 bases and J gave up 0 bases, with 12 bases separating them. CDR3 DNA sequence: TGTGCCAGCAGTTTGGGGACCGGCAGCTCCTATAATTCACCCCTCCACTTT. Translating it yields CASSLGTGSSYNSPLHF.

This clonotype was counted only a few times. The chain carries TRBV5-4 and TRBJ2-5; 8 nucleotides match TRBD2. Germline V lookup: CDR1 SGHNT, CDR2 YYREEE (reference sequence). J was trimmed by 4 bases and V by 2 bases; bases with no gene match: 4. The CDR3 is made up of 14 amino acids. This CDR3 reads CASSFGGAGETQYF. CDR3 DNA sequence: TGTGCCAGCAGCTTCGGGGGGGCGGGAGAGACCCAGTACTTC.

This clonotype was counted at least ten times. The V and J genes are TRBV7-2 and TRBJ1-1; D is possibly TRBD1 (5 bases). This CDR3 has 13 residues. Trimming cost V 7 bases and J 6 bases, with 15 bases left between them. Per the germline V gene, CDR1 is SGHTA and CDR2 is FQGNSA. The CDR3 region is CASTLRRGAEAFF. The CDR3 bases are TGTGCCAGCACCCTGAGGCGAGGGGCTGAAGCTTTCTTT. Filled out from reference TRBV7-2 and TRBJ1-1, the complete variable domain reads GAGVSQSPSNKVTEKGKDVELRCDPISGHTALYWYRQSLGQGLEFLIYFQGNSAPDKSGLPSDRFSAERTGGSVSTLTIQRTQQEDSAVYLCASTLRRGAEAFFGQGTRLTVV.

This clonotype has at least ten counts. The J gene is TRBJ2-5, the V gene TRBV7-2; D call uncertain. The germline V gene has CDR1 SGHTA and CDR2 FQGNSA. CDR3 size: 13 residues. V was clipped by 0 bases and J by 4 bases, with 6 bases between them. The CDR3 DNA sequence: TGTGCCAGCAGCTTAGCCAAACGAGAGACCCAGTACTTC. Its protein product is CASSLAKRETQYF.

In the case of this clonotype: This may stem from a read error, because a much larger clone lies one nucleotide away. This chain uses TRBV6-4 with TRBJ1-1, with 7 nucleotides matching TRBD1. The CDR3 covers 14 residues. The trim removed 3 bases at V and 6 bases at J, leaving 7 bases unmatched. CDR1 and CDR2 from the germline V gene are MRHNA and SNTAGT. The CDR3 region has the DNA TGTGCCAGCAGTGAGAGGGGGCGCATTGCTGAAGCTTTCTTT. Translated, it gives CASSERGRIAEAFF.

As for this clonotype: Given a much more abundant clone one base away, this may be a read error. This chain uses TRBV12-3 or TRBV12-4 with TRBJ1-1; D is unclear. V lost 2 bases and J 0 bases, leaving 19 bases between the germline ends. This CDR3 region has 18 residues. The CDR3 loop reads CASSLPTTGLIVNTEAFF. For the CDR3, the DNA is TGTGCCAGCAGTTTACCCACGACGGGCCTCATCGTGAACACTGAAGCTTTCTTT.